This T cell receptor beta chain was captured in a study of CD8+ T cells in alopecia areata. Overall study context: Administration of oral tofacitinib to treated patients was at 5 to 10 mg twice daily.

Extraction of RNA preceded its reverse transcription into cDNA, which served as the sequencing template. Some clones are missing from TCRdb's copy, which holds only in-frame ones; the method was immunoSEQ multiplex PCR. There are about 180,000 clones in the sample; around 60% occur only once, and about 15% lies in the top ten. The V end lost 7 bases, the J end lost 5 bases, and 19 bases lay between the germline ends. The CDR3 has 15 amino acids. CDR1 is MNHNY, CDR2 SVGAGI, per germline (reference sequence). The chain is built from TRBV6-6 and TRBJ2-3; possible D gene TRBD1, 7 bases. Sample: CD4+ T cells sorted from blood, taken at week 0. The TCR originated in a human donor with alopecia areata. DNA of the CDR3: TGTGCCAGCATAGACGGAGGGGGCCGTGGAGATACGCAGTATTTT. Translating it yields CASIDGGGRGDTQYF.